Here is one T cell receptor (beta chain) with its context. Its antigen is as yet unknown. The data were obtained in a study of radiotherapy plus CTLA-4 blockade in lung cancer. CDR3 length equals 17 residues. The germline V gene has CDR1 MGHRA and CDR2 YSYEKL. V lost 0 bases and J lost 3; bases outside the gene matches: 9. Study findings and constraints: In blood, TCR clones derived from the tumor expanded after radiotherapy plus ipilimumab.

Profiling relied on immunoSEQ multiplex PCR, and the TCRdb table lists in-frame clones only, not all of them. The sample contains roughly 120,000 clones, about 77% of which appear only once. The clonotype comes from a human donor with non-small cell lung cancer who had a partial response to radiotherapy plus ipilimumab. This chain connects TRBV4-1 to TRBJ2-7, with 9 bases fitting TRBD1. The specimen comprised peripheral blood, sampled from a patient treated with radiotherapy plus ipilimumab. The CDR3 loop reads CASSQEGGTGFRYEQYF. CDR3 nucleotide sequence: TGCGCCAGCAGCCAAGAGGGGGGGACAGGGTTTCGCTACGAGCAGTACTTC.